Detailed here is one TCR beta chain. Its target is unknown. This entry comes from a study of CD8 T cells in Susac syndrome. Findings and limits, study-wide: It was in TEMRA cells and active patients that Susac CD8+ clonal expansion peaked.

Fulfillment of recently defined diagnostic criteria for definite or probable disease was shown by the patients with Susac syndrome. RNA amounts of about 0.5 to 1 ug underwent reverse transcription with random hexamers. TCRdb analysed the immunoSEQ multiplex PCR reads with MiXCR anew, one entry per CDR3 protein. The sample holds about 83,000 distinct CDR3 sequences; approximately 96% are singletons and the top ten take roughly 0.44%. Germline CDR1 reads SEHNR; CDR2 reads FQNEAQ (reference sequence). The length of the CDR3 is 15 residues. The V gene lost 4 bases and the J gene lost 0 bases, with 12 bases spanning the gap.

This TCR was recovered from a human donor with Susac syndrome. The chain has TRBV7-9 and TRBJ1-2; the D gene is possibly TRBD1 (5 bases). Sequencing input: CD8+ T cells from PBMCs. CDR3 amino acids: CASSSYRRTNYGYTF. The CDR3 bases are TGTGCCAGCAGCTCATACAGGCGTACTAACTATGGCTACACCTTC.